Listed here is a single TCR beta chain. This receptor's antigen is unknown. Base quality data are lacking; no much larger clone is found one base away. This sample includes further DNA sequences coding for the same CDR3. The CDR3 starts with the cysteine, ends with the phenylalanine, and has 16 residues. Left in the record is the CDR3 DNA by itself, 48 bases read in frame from the first base. Trimming removed 4 bases from V and 1 base from J, leaving 18 bases between the germline ends. Sequences SGHRS (CDR1) and YFSETQ (CDR2) are obtained from the germline V gene. The Quick-DNA Microprep Kit was used to extract genomic DNA from the sorted cells. Amplification of TCRbeta DNA was done with the immunoSEQ hsTCRbeta kit, following the protocol from the manufacturer. TCRbeta libraries were sequenced on an Illumina MiSeq instrument. In the authors' own workflow: After out-of-frame sequences were removed, millions of distinct TCRbeta sequences remained, averaging around 61,000 per individual. Each individual was scored according to the count of approximately 170 previously reported CMV-associated TCRbeta sequences and the total productive distinct TCRbeta count. A beta-binomial model was reimplemented in Python, and scikit-learn random forests with default parameters were trained on data from the US cohort. Classifier performance on the Belgian cohort was summarized as median AUC with percentile confidence intervals calculated over 10,000 bootstrap iterations. The immuneACCESS repertoire file appears here via TCRdb, limited to in-frame rearrangements. These files lack a portion of the clones; in checked studies, under half of the deficit traces to unresolved V genes, and the cause of the others is not known. V, J and clone size derive from that table, while D and trimming were established from the DNA sequence. A total of about 60,000 clones appear in this sample, roughly 85% of them only once. Approximately 0.5% of the sample is in the top ten clones.

Single viable CD3+CD4+CD8-CD45RO+ cells were sorted as memory CD4+ T cells on a FACSAria II. CMV serostatus was assessed using a Roche Elecsys assay, by which serum IgG against CMV pp150, pp28, p38 and p52 was detected. After thawing, total CD4+ T cells were enriched by positive selection with CD4 magnetic microbeads. The samples came from a different study that was designed specifically to examine the CD4+ T cell memory repertoire. Peripheral blood mononuclear cells were isolated and cryopreserved following standard operating procedures; serum was stored at -80 °C. The staining used CD3-PerCP (BW264/56), CD4-APC (RPA-T4), CD45RO-PE (UCHT1) and CD8-Pacific Orange (3B5) antibodies, and Sytox blue was used to exclude non-viable cells. The sample originates from a study of memory CD4+ T cells and cytomegalovirus serostatus (dated by TCRdb to the late 2010s). Background for the entire study: A total of roughly 33 healthy Belgian adults, of whom 9 were CMV seropositive and approximately 24 were CMV seronegative, were included in the cohort. To replicate a published TCR-based CMV serostatus classifier, the study sequenced CD4+ memory TCRbeta repertoires from a Belgian cohort whose cytomegalovirus serostatus was known.

General study outcomes and caveats: Only CD4+CD45RO+ memory cells were sequenced, in contrast to the original study, in which naive and memory CD4+ and CD8+ populations were covered. Of under 200 previously reported CMV-associated TCRbeta sequences, 67 appeared in the CD4+ memory repertoires, each in one to five individuals. For CMV serostatus prediction, a median bootstrapped AUC of 0.95 was reached with the original framework, and a median bootstrapped AUC of around 0.9 was reached with a US-trained random forest. Results were interpreted as suggesting that the CMV-associated TCR signature is largely present in the CD4+ memory repertoire. A median bootstrapped AUC of almost 0.96 with a 95% CI of 0.76-1.00 was achieved on the Belgian cohort by the original-framework classifier.

Sequenced: memory CD4+ T cells from blood. The V and J segments used are TRBV5-1 and TRBJ2-7; the D segment is perhaps TRBD1 or TRBD2, each sharing 7 matched bases. The source of this sequence is an adult in good health and CMV-seronegative. Some clones in this sample may be carry-over from other donors' samples. The DNA sequence is TGCGCCAGCAGCCGTCAGGGGGGGGGCTTATCCTACGAGCAGTACTTC. Its protein is CASSRQGGGLSYEQYF.